Each of the 10 T cell receptor beta chains below was sequenced from the same sample in a study of tumor-infiltrating lymphocytes in primary liver carcinoma. The roughly 19-32 mg bulk tissue piece was not sorted before simultaneous RNA and DNA extraction. Using a constant-region primer together with ProtoScript II reverse transcriptase, TCR beta cDNA was made from around 0.55 ug of total RNA. Employing slightly modified ARM-PCR, three nested multiplex PCR rounds were run, and these gave rise to the TCR beta libraries. A C-beta reverse primer was combined with TRBV1-TRBV30 forward primers in the first two PCR rounds, and each round had 9 to 10 cycles. Using its own MiXCR run on the multiplex PCR reads, TCRdb lists one record per CDR3 protein. Among under 90,000 distinct CDR3 sequences listed, over 60% were seen once. The sample taken for sequencing was liver tumor tissue from sampling region 1. The subset was: tumor region T1, superior pole. These receptors were collected from a man aged 35 to 55 with primary liver carcinoma and hepatitis B virus infection.

The table lists this clonotype with a count of one. V gene TRBV11-3 combines with J gene TRBJ2-3, with D unresolved. The J call may be wrong; the DNA end is better matched by TRBJ1-5. The CDR3 has 15 residues. Per the germline V gene, CDR1 is SGHNT and CDR2 is YENEEA. This CDR3 reads CASSLGAGEKDTQHF. The CDR3, as DNA: TGTGCCAGCAGCTTAGGGGCTGGCGAAAAAGATACGCAGCATTTT.

As regards this clonotype: An end of the junction does not agree with germline; a read error may underlie this. The rearrangement links TRBV7-9 to TRBJ2-7; D may be TRBD2 (6 bases). From germline, CDR1 is SEHNR and CDR2 FQNEAQ (reference sequence). CDR3 size: 15 residues. DNA for the CDR3: TGTACCAGCAGTAGAGCAGCGGGTGGGACCTACGGGCAGTACTTC. Its protein product is CTSSRAAGGTYGQYF.

Comment on this clonotype: Mismatch with germline at one junction end may stem from a read error. V usage is TRBV6-1 and J usage is TRBJ2-7; TRBD2 might be the D (5 bases). This CDR3 contains 14 residues. Germline V gives CDR1 MNHNS, CDR2 SASEGT. The CDR3 region has the DNA TGTACCAGCAAGGGCACGGGATTACCCTACGAGCAGTACTTC. It specifies CTSKGTGLPYEQYF.

As for this clonotype: The conserved phenylalanine or tryptophan is not found at the CDR3 terminus, so this likely reflects a read error. The chain recombines TRBV7-9 with TRBJ2-3; D ambiguous. Germline V gene lookup returns CDR1 SEHNR and CDR2 FQNEAQ (reference sequence). The CDR3 extends over 13 amino acids. The chain's CDR3 is CAGSNNMADTQYL. The CDR3 DNA reads as TGTGCCGGCAGCAATAACATGGCAGATACGCAGTATTTA.

With respect to this clonotype: Given the absence of the conserved phenylalanine or tryptophan at the CDR3 end, a read error is likely. The gene calls are TRBV6-6 and TRBJ2-1, with D unclear. The V gene's germline CDR1 is MNHNY and CDR2 SVGAGI (reference sequence). The CDR3 totals 12 residues. This CDR3 is CASSHSVNEQFI. DNA for the CDR3: TGTGCCAGCAGTCACTCGGTCAATGAGCAGTTCATC.

V gene TRBV6-1 combines with J gene TRBJ1-5; D not resolved. CDR3 length: 12 amino acids. In germline, CDR1 is MNHNS, CDR2 SASEGT. The germline V and J ends were trimmed by 7 bases and 15 bases, with 19 bases remaining between them. DNA for the CDR3: TGTGCCAGCACCCTGACGGGGAGTCCACGGCATTTT. It yields the protein CASTLTGSPRHF.

This clonotype was recorded many times. The V gene is TRBV12-3 or TRBV12-4, the J gene TRBJ2-3; D remains ambiguous. Trimming shortened V by 1 base and J by 0 bases, and 8 bases separated the two germline ends. This CDR3 is 15 amino acids long. CDR3 sequence: CASSLGPYSTDTQYF. The DNA for the CDR3 is TGTGCCAGCAGTTTAGGCCCCTATAGCACAGATACGCAGTATTTT.

By sample fraction, this clonotype is medium-sized. The CDR3 loop is CASSLESSVSYEQYF. CDR3 nucleotide sequence: TGTGCCAGCAGCTTAGAATCAAGTGTCTCCTACGAGCAGTACTTC. The V and J genes are TRBV11-1 and TRBJ2-7; no clear D. V was shortened by 1 base and J by 0 bases, with 10 bases between the two germline ends. Germline-derived CDR1 and CDR2 are SGHAT and FQDESV (reference sequence). The CDR3 has 15 amino acids.

The rearrangement joins TRBV6-1 to TRBJ2-7; D is ambiguous. The CDR3 covers 18 residues. Germline V gene data show CDR1 as MNHNS and CDR2 as SASEGT. Trimming left V 5 bases short and J 0 bases short, with 23 bases between. CDR3 sequence reads: CASSTTGGWRLTSYEQYF. CDR3 nucleotide sequence: TGTGCCAGCAGTACTACGGGCGGCTGGCGTCTGACCTCCTACGAGCAGTACTTC.

This sequence joins TRBV13 and TRBJ2-7, with D perhaps TRBD1 (6 bases). The CDR3 totals 11 residues. From germline, CDR1 is PRHDT and CDR2 FYEKMQ (reference sequence). V gave up 5 bases and J gave up 7 bases, with 9 bases separating them. The CDR3 is CASSLQGEQYV. Here the CDR3 DNA reads TGTGCCAGCAGCCTCCAGGGGGAGCAGTACGTC.